What follows describes a single T cell receptor beta chain. Participant ages covered about 18 to 100 years across 24 US areas. Participant-reported clinical history was the basis for cohort assignment. Exposed enrollees encountered a COVID-19 case at some point within 2 weeks before study entry. This specimen belongs to a study of blood T cell repertoires in COVID-19. In the authors' workflow: Quantification of nucleated cells was approximated via reference gene primer amplification. Using immunoSEQ multiplex PCR, the repertoire was profiled, and TCRdb retains in-frame clones only, with some absent. Clone size and the V and J calls come from that table; the DNA yielded D and trimming. This repertoire shows around 200,000 clones, around 88% found once; its top ten account for roughly 4.9%. The germline V gene encodes CDR1 KGHDR and CDR2 SFDVKD. The V gene end was trimmed by 3 bases and the J gene end by 6 bases; junction bases not matched to a gene: 7. CDR3 length: 15 residues.

The sequence came from a woman in her 30s who had been exposed to COVID-19. This chain joins TRBV24-1 and TRBJ2-4; 7 positions agree with TRBD1. What was sequenced was PBMCs or T cells enriched from blood (not recorded which). CDR3 region: CATSDPRHRGNIQYF. The CDR3 bases are TGTGCCACCAGTGATCCGAGGCACAGGGGAAACATTCAGTACTTC.